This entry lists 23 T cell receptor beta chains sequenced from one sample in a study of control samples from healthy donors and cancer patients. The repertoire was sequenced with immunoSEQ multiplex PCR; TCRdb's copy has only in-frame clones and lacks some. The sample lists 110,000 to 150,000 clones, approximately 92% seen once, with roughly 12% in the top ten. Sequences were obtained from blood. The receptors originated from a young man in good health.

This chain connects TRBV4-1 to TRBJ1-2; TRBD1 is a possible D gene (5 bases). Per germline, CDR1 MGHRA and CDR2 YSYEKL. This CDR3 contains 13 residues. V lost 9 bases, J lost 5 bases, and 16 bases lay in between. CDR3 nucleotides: TGCGCCAGTAGCGGGTTACGGACATATGGCTACACCTTC. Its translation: CASSGLRTYGYTF.

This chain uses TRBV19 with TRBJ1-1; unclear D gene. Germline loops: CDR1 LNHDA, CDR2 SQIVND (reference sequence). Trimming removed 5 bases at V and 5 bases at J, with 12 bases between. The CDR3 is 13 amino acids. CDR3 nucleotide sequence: TGTGCCAGTAGTGATGGCGCTTGGACTGAAGCTTTCTTT. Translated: CASSDGAWTEAFF.

The CDR3 DNA follows: TGTGCCAGCAGTCCGCTTCAGGGAATGAACACTGAAGCTTTCTTT. It translates to CASSPLQGMNTEAFF. The V call is TRBV6-6, the J call TRBJ1-1, with D possibly matching TRBD1 (5 bases). CDR3 size: 15 residues. Trimming pared 5 bases from V and 0 bases from J, leaving 13 bases between. Looked up from germline, CDR1 is MNHNY and CDR2 is SVGAGI (reference sequence).

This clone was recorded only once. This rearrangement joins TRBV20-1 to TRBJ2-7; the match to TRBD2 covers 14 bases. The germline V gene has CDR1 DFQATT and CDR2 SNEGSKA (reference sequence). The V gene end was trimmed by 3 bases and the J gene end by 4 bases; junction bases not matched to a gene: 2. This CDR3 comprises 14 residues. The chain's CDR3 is CSASRLAGGYEQYF. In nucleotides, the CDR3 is TGCAGTGCTAGTCGACTAGCGGGAGGGTACGAGCAGTACTTC.

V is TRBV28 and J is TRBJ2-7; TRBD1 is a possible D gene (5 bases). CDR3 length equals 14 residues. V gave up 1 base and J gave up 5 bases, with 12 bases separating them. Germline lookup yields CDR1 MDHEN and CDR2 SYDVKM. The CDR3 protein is CASSLLGRENEQYF. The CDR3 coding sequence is TGTGCCAGCAGTTTATTAGGCAGGGAAAACGAGCAGTACTTC.

The CDR3, as DNA: TGTGCCAGCAGCTTGTTGGGGGGAACTGAAGCTTTCTTT. Encoded protein: CASSLLGGTEAFF. V is TRBV5-4 and J is TRBJ1-1; tentative D call: TRBD1 (5 bases). Germline V gene data show CDR1 as SGHNT and CDR2 as YYREEE (reference sequence). V lost 1 base to trimming and J lost 5 bases, with 9 bases between them. This CDR3 has 13 amino acids.

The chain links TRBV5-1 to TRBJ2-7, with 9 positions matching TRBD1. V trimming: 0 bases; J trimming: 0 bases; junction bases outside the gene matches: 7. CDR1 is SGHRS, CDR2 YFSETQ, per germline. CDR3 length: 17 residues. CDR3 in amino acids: CASSLVAAGQGSYEQYF. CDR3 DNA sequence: TGCGCCAGCAGCTTGGTAGCTGCGGGACAGGGCTCCTACGAGCAGTACTTC.

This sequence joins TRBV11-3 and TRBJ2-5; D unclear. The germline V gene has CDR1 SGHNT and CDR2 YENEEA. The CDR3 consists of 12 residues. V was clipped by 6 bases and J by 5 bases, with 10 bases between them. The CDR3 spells CASSRGRETQYF. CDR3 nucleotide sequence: TGTGCCAGCAGTCGAGGTCGGGAGACCCAGTACTTC.

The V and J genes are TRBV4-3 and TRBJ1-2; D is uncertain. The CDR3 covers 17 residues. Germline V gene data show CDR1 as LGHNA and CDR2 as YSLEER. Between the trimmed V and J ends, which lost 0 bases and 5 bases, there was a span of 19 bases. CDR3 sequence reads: CASSQDWSQTGNYGYTF. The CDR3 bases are TGCGCCAGCAGCCAAGATTGGTCGCAGACTGGAAATTATGGCTACACCTTC.

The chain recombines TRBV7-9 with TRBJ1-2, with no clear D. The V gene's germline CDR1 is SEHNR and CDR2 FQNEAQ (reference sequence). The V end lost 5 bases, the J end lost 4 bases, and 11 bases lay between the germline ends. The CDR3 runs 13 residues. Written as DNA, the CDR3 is TGTGCCAGCAGCCTCGACGGTCCCTATGGCTACACCTTC. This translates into CASSLDGPYGYTF.

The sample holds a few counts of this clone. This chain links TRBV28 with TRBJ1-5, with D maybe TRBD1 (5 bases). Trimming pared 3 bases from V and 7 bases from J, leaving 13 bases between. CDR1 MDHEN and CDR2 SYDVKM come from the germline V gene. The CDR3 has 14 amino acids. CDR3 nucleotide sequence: TGTGCCAGCAGTTTGAATGGGGCGGGCCAGCCCCAGCATTTT. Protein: CASSLNGAGQPQHF.

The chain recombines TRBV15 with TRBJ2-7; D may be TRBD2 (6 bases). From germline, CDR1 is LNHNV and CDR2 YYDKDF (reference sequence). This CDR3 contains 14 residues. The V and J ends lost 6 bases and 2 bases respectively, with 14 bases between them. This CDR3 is CATSSTRLAYEQYF. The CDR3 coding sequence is TGTGCCACCAGTAGTACTAGACTAGCCTACGAGCAGTACTTC.

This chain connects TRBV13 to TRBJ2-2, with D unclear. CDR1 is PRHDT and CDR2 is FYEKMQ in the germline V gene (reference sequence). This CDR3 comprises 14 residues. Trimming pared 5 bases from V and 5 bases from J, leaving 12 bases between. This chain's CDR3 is CASSPSSYTGELFF. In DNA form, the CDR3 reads TGTGCCAGCAGCCCATCTTCCTATACCGGGGAGCTGTTTTTT. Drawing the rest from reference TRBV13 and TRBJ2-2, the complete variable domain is AAGVIQSPRHLIKEKRETATLKCYPIPRHDTVYWYQQGPGQDPQFLISFYEKMQSDKGSIPDRFSAQQFSDYHSELNMSSLELGDSALYFCASSPSSYTGELFFGEGSRLTVL.

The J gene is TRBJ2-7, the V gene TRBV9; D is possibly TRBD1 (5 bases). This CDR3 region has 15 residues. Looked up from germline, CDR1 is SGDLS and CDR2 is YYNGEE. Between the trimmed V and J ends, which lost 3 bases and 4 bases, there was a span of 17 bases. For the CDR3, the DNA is TGTGCCAGCAGCGCGAACCAGGGAAGTGAGTACGAGCAGTACTTC. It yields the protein CASSANQGSEYEQYF. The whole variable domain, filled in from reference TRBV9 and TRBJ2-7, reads DSGVTQTPKHLITATGQRVTLRCSPRSGDLSVYWYQQSLDQGLQFLIQYYNGEERAKGNILERFSAQQFPDLHSELNLSSLELGDSALYFCASSANQGSEYEQYFGPGTRLTVT.

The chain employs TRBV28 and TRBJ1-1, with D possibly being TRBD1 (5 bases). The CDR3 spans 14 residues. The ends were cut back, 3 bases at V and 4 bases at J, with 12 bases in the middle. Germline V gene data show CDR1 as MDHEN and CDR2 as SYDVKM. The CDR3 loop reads CASSFQGYGTEAFF. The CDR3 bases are TGTGCCAGCAGTTTCCAGGGTTACGGCACTGAAGCTTTCTTT.

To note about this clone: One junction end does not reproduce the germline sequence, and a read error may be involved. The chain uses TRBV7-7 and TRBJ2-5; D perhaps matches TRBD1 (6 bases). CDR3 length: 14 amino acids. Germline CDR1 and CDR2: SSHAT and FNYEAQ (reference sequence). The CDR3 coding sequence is TGTGCTAGCAGCTTAGGACAGAGGGGAGAGACCCAGTACTTC. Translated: CASSLGQRGETQYF.

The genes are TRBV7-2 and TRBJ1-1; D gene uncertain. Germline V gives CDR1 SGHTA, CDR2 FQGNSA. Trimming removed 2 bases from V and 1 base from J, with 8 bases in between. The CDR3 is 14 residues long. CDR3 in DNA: TGTGCCAGCAGCTTAATTTTGGGGAACACTGAAGCTTTCTTT. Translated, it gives CASSLILGNTEAFF.

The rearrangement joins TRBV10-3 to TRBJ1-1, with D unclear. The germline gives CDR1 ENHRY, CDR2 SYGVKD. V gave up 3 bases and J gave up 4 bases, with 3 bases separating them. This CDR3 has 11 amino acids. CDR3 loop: CAISDGTEAFF. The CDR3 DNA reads TGTGCCATCAGTGACGGCACTGAAGCTTTCTTT.

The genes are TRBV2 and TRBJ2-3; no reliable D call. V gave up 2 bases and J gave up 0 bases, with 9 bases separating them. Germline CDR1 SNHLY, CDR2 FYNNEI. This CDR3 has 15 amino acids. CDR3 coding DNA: TGTGCCAGCAGTGAAATGGGAACAAGCACAGATACGCAGTATTTT. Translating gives CASSEMGTSTDTQYF.

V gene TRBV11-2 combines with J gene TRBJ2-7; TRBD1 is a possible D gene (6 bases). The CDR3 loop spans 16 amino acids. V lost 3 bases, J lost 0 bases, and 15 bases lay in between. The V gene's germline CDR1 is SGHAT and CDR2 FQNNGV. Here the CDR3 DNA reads TGTGCCAGCAGCTTCCTCCGGGACACCGGCTCCTACGAGCAGTACTTC. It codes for CASSFLRDTGSYEQYF.

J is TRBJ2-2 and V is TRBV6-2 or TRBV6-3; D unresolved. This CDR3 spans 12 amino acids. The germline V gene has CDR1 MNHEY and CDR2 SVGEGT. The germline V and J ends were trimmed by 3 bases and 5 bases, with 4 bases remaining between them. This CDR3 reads CASSYLTGELFF. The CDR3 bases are TGTGCCAGCAGTTATTTGACCGGGGAGCTGTTTTTT.

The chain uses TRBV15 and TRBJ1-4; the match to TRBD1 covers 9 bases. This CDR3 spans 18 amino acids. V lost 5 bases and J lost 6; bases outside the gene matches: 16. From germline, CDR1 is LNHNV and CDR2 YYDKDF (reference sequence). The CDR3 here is CATSPTLADRGRDEKLFF. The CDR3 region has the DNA TGTGCCACCAGCCCTACCTTAGCGGACAGGGGACGGGATGAAAAACTGTTTTTT. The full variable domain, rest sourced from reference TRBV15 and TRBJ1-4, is DAMVIQNPRYQVTQFGKPVTLSCSQTLNHNVMYWYQQKSSQAPKLLFHYYDKDFNNEADTPDNFQSRRPNTSFCFLDIRSPGLGDTAMYLCATSPTLADRGRDEKLFFGSGTQLSVL.

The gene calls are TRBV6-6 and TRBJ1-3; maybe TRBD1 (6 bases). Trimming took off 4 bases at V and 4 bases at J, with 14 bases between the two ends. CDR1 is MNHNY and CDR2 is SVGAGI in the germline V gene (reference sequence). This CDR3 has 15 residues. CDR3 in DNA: TGTGCCAGCAGTTTAACAGGGTGGGGGGGAAACACCATATATTTT. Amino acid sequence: CASSLTGWGGNTIYF.